What follows is one TCR beta chain and its context. Sequenced by immunoSEQ multiplex PCR; TCRdb stores in-frame clones only, minus some. Here the sample spans under 300,000 clones, 85% to 95% being singletons. The CDR3 loop spans 15 amino acids. CDR1 is LGHDT and CDR2 is YNNKEL in the germline V gene (reference sequence). The ends were cut back, 2 bases at V and 0 bases at J, with 10 bases in the middle. This sample is drawn from a study of blood T cell repertoires in COVID-19. Participant age was roughly 18 to 89 years, and participants resided in about two dozen US areas. Categorization into cohorts depended on clinical history that participants reported. Cohort 3 donors were reported recovered after two negative PCRs, clearance, or symptom resolution.

The TCR was taken from a woman aged 18-29 years who had recovered from COVID-19. V usage is TRBV3-1 (or the pseudogene TRBV3-2) and J usage is TRBJ1-2, with TRBD1 as a possible D gene (5 bases). The sample taken for sequencing was PBMCs or T cells enriched from blood (not recorded which). The CDR3 coding sequence is TGTGCCAGCAGCCAAAGGGGCGCGGCTAACTATGGCTACACCTTC. Translation gives CASSQRGAANYGYTF.